The 21 T cell receptor beta chains below were found in one sample sequenced in a study of CD8 T cells in ankylosing spondylitis. MiXCR was run by TCRdb on the 5' RACE reads, yielding one entry per CDR3 protein. Of roughly 150,000 distinct CDR3 sequences in the sample, approximately 32% were seen once. The sequenced sample was synovial fluid, either unsorted or a sorted T cell fraction (not recorded which). These receptor sequences come from a male donor with ankylosing spondylitis.

In this sample, this clonotype turned up many times. The rearrangement links TRBV3-1 to TRBJ1-4; TRBD1 is a possible D gene (5 bases). The CDR3 extends over 14 amino acids. Germline values: CDR1 LGHDT, CDR2 YNNKEL (reference sequence). With 2 bases removed from V and 5 bases from J, the gap between germline ends came to 9 bases. The CDR3 protein is CASSQRRENEKLFF. The CDR3 DNA is TGTGCCAGCAGCCAACGCAGGGAGAATGAAAAACTGTTTTTT.

There are many counts of this clonotype. J is TRBJ2-7 and V is TRBV4-1, with 13 bases matching TRBD2. CDR1 and CDR2 from the germline V gene are MGHRA and YSYEKL. There are 15 residues in the CDR3. V trimming: 3 bases; J trimming: 1 base; junction bases outside the gene matches: 0. The CDR3 loop reads CASSQGLAGSYEQYF. CDR3 coding DNA: TGCGCCAGCAGCCAGGGACTAGCGGGATCCTACGAGCAGTACTTC.

This clonotype was counted between two and nine times. The chain couples TRBV29-1 to TRBJ1-2, with 7 bases that match TRBD1. The CDR3 is 12 amino acids. Trimming took 6 bases from V and 6 from J; bases not matched to a gene: 7. Germline loops: CDR1 SQVTM, CDR2 ANQGSEA. The CDR3 loop reads CSVDVTGDGYTF. In DNA form, the CDR3 reads TGCAGCGTCGACGTAACAGGGGATGGCTACACCTTC.

This clonotype has only a few counts. V usage is TRBV3-1 and J usage is TRBJ2-3; no clear D. The V end lost 0 bases, the J end lost 2 bases, and 12 bases lay between the germline ends. The CDR3 loop spans 16 amino acids. Germline lookup yields CDR1 LGHDT and CDR2 YNNKEL (reference sequence). The CDR3 spells CASSQEREAPTDTQYF. In DNA form, the CDR3 reads TGTGCCAGCAGCCAAGAACGCGAGGCCCCCACAGATACGCAGTATTTT.

The chain links TRBV24-1 to TRBJ2-5; D remains ambiguous. Trimming took off 2 bases at V and 3 bases at J, with 18 bases between the two ends. From germline, CDR1 is KGHDR and CDR2 SFDVKD. The CDR3 contains 17 residues. The CDR3, as DNA: TGTGCCACCAGTGATTCGCCCTTCGGAAAGGCAAAAGAGACCCAGTACTTC. Translation: CATSDSPFGKAKETQYF.

V gene TRBV5-1 combines with J gene TRBJ1-1; no clear D. In germline, CDR1 is SGHRS, CDR2 YFSETQ. V was shortened by 0 bases and J by 4 bases, with 13 bases between the two germline ends. This CDR3 comprises 15 residues. The CDR3 DNA is TGCGCCAGCAGCTTGGCTCTGGGATCAGGCACTGAAGCTTTCTTT. Translation gives CASSLALGSGTEAFF.

Only a few counts were recorded for this clonotype. The chain combines TRBV11-2 with TRBJ2-1; TRBD1 agrees at 9 bases. CDR1 SGHAT and CDR2 FQNNGV come from the germline V gene. After removal of 5 bases from V and 7 bases from J, the junction contained 6 bases not matched to a gene. CDR3 length: 14 amino acids. CDR3 sequence reads: CASSNIQGANEQFF. The CDR3 DNA is TGTGCCAGCAGCAACATACAGGGGGCAAATGAGCAGTTCTTC.

The chain links TRBV11-2 to TRBJ1-1; 7 bases match TRBD1. Germline values: CDR1 SGHAT, CDR2 FQNNGV. CDR3 length: 14 residues. V shed 4 bases, J shed 7 bases, and the junction held 9 bases outside the gene matches. Here the CDR3 reads CASSSRLGQREAFF. The CDR3 coding sequence is TGTGCCAGCAGCTCCCGGCTGGGACAGCGTGAAGCTTTCTTT.

This clonotype was seen only a few times. The J gene is TRBJ1-3, the V gene TRBV9; no clear D gene. V was pared by 3 bases and J by 4 bases, with 11 bases between. Germline CDR1 reads SGDLS; CDR2 reads YYNGEE. The CDR3 covers 14 residues. CDR3 residues: CASSAGWSGNTIYF. CDR3 sequence (DNA): TGTGCCAGCAGCGCGGGATGGTCGGGAAACACCATATATTTT.

V is TRBV28 and J is TRBJ2-5, with TRBD1 as a possible D gene (6 bases). CDR1 is MDHEN, CDR2 SYDVKM, per germline. The V and J ends lost 4 bases and 3 bases respectively, with 15 bases between them. The CDR3 is made up of 15 amino acids. This CDR3 reads CASSYFRGGKETQYF. Written as DNA, the CDR3 is TGTGCCAGCAGTTACTTCAGGGGCGGAAAAGAGACCCAGTACTTC.

The chain links TRBV6-2 or TRBV6-3 to TRBJ2-1; unclear D gene. The ends were cut back, 7 bases at V and 3 bases at J, with 13 bases in the middle. Germline CDR1 MNHEY, CDR2 SVGEGT. This CDR3 comprises 14 residues. As DNA, the CDR3 is TGTGCCAGCAATAATGGACCGAACTACAATGAGCAGTTCTTC. It encodes CASNNGPNYNEQFF.

The chain is built from TRBV6-1 and TRBJ2-1; 7 bases agree with TRBD1. The V gene end was trimmed by 6 bases and the J gene end by 3 bases; junction bases not matched to a gene: 8. The CDR3 covers 15 residues. Germline-derived CDR1 and CDR2 are MNHNS and SASEGT. The CDR3 nucleotides are TGTGCCAGCAGCCTGACAGGGACCAGCTACAATGAGCAGTTCTTC. Translation gives CASSLTGTSYNEQFF.

This clonotype was counted ten times or more. The chain couples TRBV10-3 to TRBJ2-3; D might be TRBD1 (5 bases). The length of the CDR3 is 12 residues. Trimming shortened V by 4 bases and J by 9 bases, and 11 bases separated the two germline ends. In germline, CDR1 is ENHRY, CDR2 SYGVKD. CDR3 coding DNA: TGTGCCATCAGTGGACCAAAGGGGACGCAGTATTTT. Protein: CAISGPKGTQYF.

This clonotype was observed at least ten times. The genes are TRBV12-3 or TRBV12-4 and TRBJ2-2; D is undetermined. The CDR3 is 13 residues long. Trimming left V 5 bases short and J 5 bases short, with 9 bases between. CDR3 in DNA: TGTGCCAGCAGTCCCTCGCTAACCGGGGAGCTGTTTTTT. The encoded protein is CASSPSLTGELFF.

This rearrangement joins TRBV30 to TRBJ1-4; TRBD1 is a possible D gene (5 bases). The CDR3 sequence is 14 residues long. The V gene lost 2 bases and the J gene lost 8 bases, with 15 bases spanning the gap. Germline-derived CDR1 and CDR2 are GTSNPN and SVGIG (reference sequence). The CDR3 reads CAWSRGQGREKLFF. The CDR3 DNA reads TGTGCCTGGAGTAGAGGGCAGGGAAGGGAAAAACTGTTTTTT.

The rearrangement joins TRBV25-1 to TRBJ2-1, with 7 bases fitting TRBD1. The CDR3 has 14 amino acids. Germline values: CDR1 MGHDK, CDR2 SYGVNS. Trimming took 1 base from V and 7 from J; bases not matched to a gene: 4. The CDR3 reads CASSESGTANEQFF. CDR3 nucleotides: TGTGCCAGCAGTGAATCCGGGACAGCGAATGAGCAGTTCTTC.

In nucleotides, the CDR3 is TGTGCCAGCAGCCCGTCTATTAATACGCAGTATTTT. It specifies CASSPSINTQYF. The chain recombines TRBV7-8 with TRBJ2-3; D is undetermined. The CDR3 runs to 12 residues. The V gene's germline CDR1 is SGHVS and CDR2 FQNEAQ. Trimming removed 5 bases from V and 7 bases from J, with 10 bases in between.

This clonotype was picked up a small number of times. For the CDR3, the DNA is TGCAGCGCTGCCGGGCCTAACACCGGGGAGCTGTTTTTT. Protein product: CSAAGPNTGELFF. The rearrangement joins TRBV29-1 to TRBJ2-2; D call uncertain. V gave up 7 bases and J gave up 2 bases, with 11 bases separating them. The V gene's germline CDR1 is SQVTM and CDR2 ANQGSEA. This CDR3 spans 13 amino acids.

This clonotype was observed a handful of times. V gene TRBV20-1 combines with J gene TRBJ2-5, with 11 bases identical to TRBD1. Germline CDR1 DFQATT, CDR2 SNEGSKA (reference sequence). V was pared by 6 bases and J by 3 bases, with 9 bases of the junction left unmatched. There are 15 residues in the CDR3. The CDR3, as DNA: TGCAGTGCAGCCCCCGGGACAGGGGGGAAAGAGACCCAGTACTTC. Translated: CSAAPGTGGKETQYF.

V gene TRBV4-1 combines with J gene TRBJ2-3; no firm D call. The germline V gene encodes CDR1 MGHRA and CDR2 YSYEKL. Trimming stripped 3 bases from V and 0 bases from J, with 10 bases between. CDR3 size: 15 residues. CDR3 sequence: CASSQLGLSTDTQYF. CDR3 DNA: TGCGCCAGCAGCCAGTTGGGCTTAAGCACAGATACGCAGTATTTT.

This chain connects TRBV29-1 to TRBJ2-7; 8 bases are a match to TRBD1. Germline V CDR1 and CDR2: SQVTM, ANQGSEA. With V trimmed by 7 bases and J by 4 bases, 9 bases remained unmatched. CDR3 length: 13 amino acids. The CDR3 bases are TGCAGCGCAAGCTTCAGGACAGGGTACGAGCAGTACTTC. The encoded protein is CSASFRTGYEQYF.